This paragraph covers one TCR beta chain sequence. Its antigen is undetermined. From germline, CDR1 is MGHRA and CDR2 YSYEKL. V was clipped by 4 bases and J by 4 bases; unmatched bases: 7. This CDR3 comprises 15 residues. The data are from a study of T cell responses to AZD1222 COVID-19 vaccine. Findings and limits, study-wide: Spike was spanned by vaccine-associated CD4 TCRs, with dominance at 160-218 and 743-854. The breadth and depth of Spike-specific TCRs increased once two AZD1222 doses had been given. The donors showed a predominance of white British ancestry and of females, with possible underestimation of clonal diversity.

Some clones are missing from TCRdb's copy, which holds only in-frame ones; the method was immunoSEQ multiplex PCR. The sample yields 70,000 to 90,000 clones, roughly 87% seen once. The TCR comes from an adult who received the AZD1222 COVID-19 vaccine. The chain links TRBV4-1 to TRBJ1-5; the match to TRBD1 covers 7 bases. The input for sequencing was peripheral blood, taken 28 days after the second AZD1222 dose. The CDR3 loop is CASSLSQGVNQPQHF. CDR3 sequence (DNA): TGCGCCAGCAGCCTGTCGCAGGGGGTAAATCAGCCCCAGCATTTT.